The table lists the clone carrying this T cell receptor (beta chain) with a few counts. Its target is not known. These data are taken from a study of T cell responses to AZD1222 COVID-19 vaccine. Findings of the study overall: Only a handful of AZD1222 recipients tested seropositive at baseline.

Repertoires were generated with immunoSEQ multiplex PCR, while TCRdb's copy carries only in-frame clones and drops some. The sample shows some 130,000 clones, roughly nine tenths of them seen only once. This sequence originates from an adult in good health. Sequences were derived from peripheral blood, sampled on day 0 of AZD1222 vaccination.

In DNA form, the CDR3 reads TGTGCCAGCAGCTCGGACAGGGGGGCCTACGAGCAGTACTTC. Its protein product is CASSSDRGAYEQYF. The genes are TRBV7-6 and TRBJ2-7; TRBD1 matches 10 bases. The CDR3 consists of 14 residues. V shed 4 bases and J 2 bases; nucleotides not matched to a gene: 2. Per germline, CDR1 SGHVS and CDR2 FNYEAQ.